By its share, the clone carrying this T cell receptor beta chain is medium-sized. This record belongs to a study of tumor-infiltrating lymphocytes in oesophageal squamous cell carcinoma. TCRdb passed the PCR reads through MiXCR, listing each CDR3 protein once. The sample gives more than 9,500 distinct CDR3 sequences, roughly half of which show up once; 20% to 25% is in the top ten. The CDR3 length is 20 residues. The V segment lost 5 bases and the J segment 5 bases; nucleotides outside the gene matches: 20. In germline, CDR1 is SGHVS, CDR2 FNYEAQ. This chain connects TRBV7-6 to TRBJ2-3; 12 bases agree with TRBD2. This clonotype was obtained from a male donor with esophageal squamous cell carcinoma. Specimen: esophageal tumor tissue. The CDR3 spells CASSPLSPNPTSGSGDTQYF. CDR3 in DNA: TGTGCCAGCAGCCCACTAAGCCCAAACCCGACTAGCGGGAGTGGAGATACGCAGTATTTT.